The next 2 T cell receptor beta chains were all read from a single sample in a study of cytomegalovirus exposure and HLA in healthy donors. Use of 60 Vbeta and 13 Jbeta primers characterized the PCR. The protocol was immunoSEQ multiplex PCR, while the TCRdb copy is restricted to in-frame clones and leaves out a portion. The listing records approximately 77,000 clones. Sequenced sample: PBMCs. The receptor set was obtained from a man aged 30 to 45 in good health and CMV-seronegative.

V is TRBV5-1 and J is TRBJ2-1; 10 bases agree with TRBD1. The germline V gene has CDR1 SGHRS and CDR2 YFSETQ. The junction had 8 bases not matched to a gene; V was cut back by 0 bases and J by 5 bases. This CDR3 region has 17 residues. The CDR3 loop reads CASSLGFSGTGDNEQFF. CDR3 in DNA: TGCGCCAGCAGCTTGGGTTTTTCCGGGACAGGGGACAATGAGCAGTTCTTC.

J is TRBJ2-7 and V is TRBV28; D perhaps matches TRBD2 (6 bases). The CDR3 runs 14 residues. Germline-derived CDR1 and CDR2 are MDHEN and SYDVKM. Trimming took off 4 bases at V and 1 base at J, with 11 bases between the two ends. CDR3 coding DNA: TGTGCCAGCAGTTCCTCTGGGACTTCCTACGAGCAGTACTTC. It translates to CASSSSGTSYEQYF.